This entry lists 20 T cell receptor beta chains sequenced from one sample in a study of blood T cells in healthy people across ages. Together with a sample-barcoded 5' primer, a J-beta primer mix was included in a second PCR lasting about 6 to 12 cycles. TCRdb itself ran the 5' RACE reads through MiXCR, one entry per CDR3 protein. The table has 550,000 to 600,000 distinct CDR3 sequences, 25% to 30% seen once. Material for sequencing was blood. The receptors derive from a woman between 65 and 79 years old in good health.

This clonotype was seen more than once but under ten times. The chain carries TRBV2 and TRBJ2-5, with TRBD1 identical over 10 bases. This CDR3 comprises 14 residues. V trimming: 7 bases; J trimming: 5 bases; junction bases outside the gene matches: 7. Germline V gives CDR1 SNHLY, CDR2 FYNNEI. In DNA form, the CDR3 reads TGTGCCAGCAAGACGACAGGGGGCGCGGAGACCCAGTACTTC. The encoded protein is CASKTTGGAETQYF. Looking up the rest from reference TRBV2 and TRBJ2-5 gives the full variable domain: EPEVTQTPSHQVTQMGQEVILRCVPISNHLYFYWYRQILGQKVEFLVSFYNNEISEKSEIFDDQFSVERPDGSNFTLKIRSTKLEDSAMYFCASKTTGGAETQYFGPGTRLLVL.

J is TRBJ2-1 and V is TRBV4-1; 10 nucleotides align to TRBD2. TRBJ2-5 matches the DNA end more closely, so the J call is doubtful. This CDR3 contains 16 residues. CDR1 and CDR2 (germline): MGHRA, YSYEKL. CDR3 sequence: CASSQDPSGGAETQYF. DNA of the CDR3: TGCGCCAGCAGCCAAGACCCTAGCGGGGGCGCGGAGACCCAGTACTTC.

The V and J genes are TRBV7-9 and TRBJ1-4; weak D call: TRBD1 (5 bases). Deletions cut 3 bases from V and 4 bases from J, with 12 bases between. The CDR3 totals 15 residues. Germline loops: CDR1 SEHNR, CDR2 FQNEAQ (reference sequence). Written as DNA, the CDR3 is TGTGCCAGCAGCTTGGGGACGGAAAGTAATGAAAAACTGTTTTTT. This sequence encodes CASSLGTESNEKLFF.

In this sample, this clonotype turned up a few times. The chain recombines TRBV5-1 with TRBJ2-4; 12 bases agree with TRBD2. Trimming at V came to 4 bases and at J to 9 bases, leaving 8 bases not matched to a gene. There are 15 residues in the CDR3. Germline V gives CDR1 SGHRS, CDR2 YFSETQ. The CDR3 reads CASSPRTSGEGIQYF. DNA for the CDR3: TGCGCCAGCAGCCCGCGGACTAGCGGGGAAGGCATTCAGTACTTC.

V gene TRBV4-2 combines with J gene TRBJ2-5; D is unresolved. V was pared by 0 bases and J by 5 bases, with 7 bases between. The CDR3 sequence is 13 residues long. Germline assignment: CDR1 LGHNA and CDR2 YNFKEQ. CDR3 sequence: CASSQEPPETQYF. DNA of the CDR3: TGTGCCAGCAGCCAAGAGCCACCGGAGACCCAGTACTTC.

This clonotype was observed a handful of times. V gene TRBV20-1 combines with J gene TRBJ1-4, with no clear D. The CDR3 extends over 12 amino acids. Per germline, CDR1 DFQATT and CDR2 SNEGSKA (reference sequence). Trimming stripped 2 bases from V and 7 bases from J, with 8 bases between. Here the CDR3 DNA reads TGCAGTGCTAGATTTGCGGGTGAAAAACTGTTTTTT. Translated, it gives CSARFAGEKLFF.

This clonotype was counted a few times. At one of its ends the junction is not consistent with the germline gene, which may arise from a read error. This rearrangement joins TRBV2 to TRBJ1-5; 7 bases match TRBD1. Per the germline V gene, CDR1 is SNHLY and CDR2 is FYNNEI. The CDR3 spans 13 residues. The CDR3: CASNRDSNQPQHF. Here the CDR3 DNA reads TGTGCCAGTAACCGGGACAGTAATCAGCCCCAGCACTTT.

V gene TRBV24-1 combines with J gene TRBJ2-5; 8 bases fit TRBD1. Per the germline V gene, CDR1 is KGHDR and CDR2 is SFDVKD. Germline trimming cut 2 bases from V and 4 bases from J; bases unmatched to any gene: 17. This CDR3 is built from 19 residues. In DNA form, the CDR3 reads TGTGCCACCAGTGATTGCTGTCGGGACAGGATAATGGTAGGAGAGACCCAGTACTTC. Protein: CATSDCCRDRIMVGETQYF.

The J gene is TRBJ1-4, the V gene TRBV2, with 7 bases matching TRBD1. The V gene end was trimmed by 6 bases and the J gene end by 8 bases; junction bases not matched to a gene: 6. This CDR3 has 13 amino acids. Germline V lookup: CDR1 SNHLY, CDR2 FYNNEI. The CDR3 nucleotides read TGTGCCAGCAGGCCGGGACAGTTGGAAAAACTGTTTTTT. It translates to CASRPGQLEKLFF. The whole variable domain, remainder taken from reference TRBV2 and TRBJ1-4, is EPEVTQTPSHQVTQMGQEVILRCVPISNHLYFYWYRQILGQKVEFLVSFYNNEISEKSEIFDDQFSVERPDGSNFTLKIRSTKLEDSAMYFCASRPGQLEKLFFGSGTQLSVL.

This clonotype was recorded a few times. The rearrangement joins TRBV6-6 to TRBJ1-2; weak D call: TRBD1 (5 bases). The germline V gene encodes CDR1 MNHNY and CDR2 SVGAGI (reference sequence). The CDR3 is 13 amino acids. The V end lost 0 bases, the J end lost 13 bases, and 15 bases lay between the germline ends. Here the CDR3 DNA reads TGTGCCAGCAGTTACTCGGGACTGAGATTCTCCACCTTC. Its translation: CASSYSGLRFSTF.

There are many counts of this clonotype. The genes are TRBV7-2 and TRBJ2-5; 9 bases agree with TRBD1. The J segment lost 5 bases and the V segment lost 5 bases, leaving 12 bases of the junction unmatched. The CDR3 loop spans 16 amino acids. The germline gives CDR1 SGHTA, CDR2 FQGNSA. The CDR3 DNA follows: TGTGCCAGCAGCAAAGCCTCCGGGACAGGGTCGGAGACCCAGTACTTC. Its translation: CASSKASGTGSETQYF.

This clonotype was seen a few times. The gene calls are TRBV12-3 or TRBV12-4 and TRBJ2-7, with D possibly being TRBD2 (5 bases). This CDR3 spans 14 amino acids. V was cut by 1 base and J by 4 bases, with 11 bases left in between. The CDR3 DNA reads TGTGCCAGCAGTTTAGGACAAGAGGGTTACGAGCAGTACTTC. It is translated as CASSLGQEGYEQYF.

This clonotype has more than one count but fewer than ten. CDR3 in DNA: TGTGCCAGCAGCTTAATAAGATCCCAAGAGACCCAGTACTTC. This codes for CASSLIRSQETQYF. J is TRBJ2-1 and V is TRBV7-8, with D hard to call. Matching the DNA end better, TRBJ2-5 makes the J call doubtful. The length of the CDR3 is 14 residues. CDR1 and CDR2 from the germline V gene are SGHVS and FQNEAQ.

This clonotype was seen more than once but under ten times. This chain links TRBV4-3 with TRBJ1-2; TRBD1 matches at 8 bases. Germline values: CDR1 LGHNA, CDR2 YSLEER. The CDR3 totals 15 residues. V shed 0 bases and J 8 bases; nucleotides not matched to a gene: 8. In nucleotides, the CDR3 is TGCGCCAGCAGCCAAGATGGGACAGGTTGGCGAGGCTACACCTTC. It specifies CASSQDGTGWRGYTF.

This chain uses TRBV7-2 with TRBJ1-2; unclear D gene. Trimming shortened V by 5 bases and J by 4 bases, and 14 bases separated the two germline ends. CDR1 and CDR2 from the germline V gene are SGHTA and FQGNSA. The CDR3 is made up of 14 amino acids. As DNA, the CDR3 is TGTGCCAGCAGCACCCGAGACACGAGCTATGGCTACACCTTC. This codes for CASSTRDTSYGYTF.

There are a few counts of this clonotype. The rearrangement uses TRBV20-1 and TRBJ1-1; D gene unclear. The CDR3 is made up of 15 amino acids. The V and J ends lost 1 base and 1 base respectively, with 13 bases between them. Looked up from germline, CDR1 is DFQATT and CDR2 is SNEGSKA (reference sequence). This CDR3 is CSARASAGPNTEAFF. The CDR3 nucleotides read TGCAGTGCTAGAGCGTCGGCGGGTCCGAACACTGAAGCTTTCTTT.

V gene TRBV3-1 combines with J gene TRBJ2-7; 7 bases align to TRBD2. The CDR3 has 15 amino acids. V trimming: 4 bases; J trimming: 2 bases; junction bases outside the gene matches: 8. Per germline, CDR1 LGHDT and CDR2 YNNKEL (reference sequence). For the CDR3, the DNA is TGTGCCAGCAGCCCCAAAGGACTAGTTACCTACGAGCAGTACTTC. This translates into CASSPKGLVTYEQYF.

This chain connects TRBV4-2 to TRBJ1-5; 10 bases match TRBD1. The CDR3 sequence is 18 residues long. The J segment lost 4 bases and the V segment lost 3 bases, leaving 12 bases of the junction unmatched. The germline gives CDR1 LGHNA, CDR2 YNFKEQ. CDR3 in DNA: TGTGCCAGCAGCCAGATTTCTTTGGGGACAGGGGTTAATCAGCCCCAGCATTTT. This encodes CASSQISLGTGVNQPQHF.

This clonotype occurred a few times. The CDR3 loop reads CSARRGTVKNQPQHF. CDR3 DNA: TGCAGTGCTAGAAGGGGGACAGTCAAAAATCAGCCCCAGCATTTT. The chain has TRBV20-1 and TRBJ1-5, with 7 positions matching TRBD1. Losses at the gene ends were 2 bases for V and 4 bases for J; bases not matched to a gene: 8. The CDR3 extends over 15 amino acids. Germline CDR1 and CDR2: DFQATT and SNEGSKA (reference sequence).

This clonotype showed up just a few times. This chain links TRBV10-3 with TRBJ1-6; possibly TRBD1 for D (6 bases). Germline V CDR1 and CDR2: ENHRY, SYGVKD. The CDR3 totals 16 residues. V lost 2 bases, J lost 8 bases, and 16 bases lay in between. The CDR3 DNA sequence: TGTGCCATCAGTGAGCCTCGAACAGGGCGGGATTCACCCCTCCACTTT. Its translation: CAISEPRTGRDSPLHF.